This passage covers 21 T cell receptor beta chains from one sample sequenced in a study of blood T cells in healthy people across ages. Combining a sample-barcoded 5' primer with a J-beta primer mix, a second PCR ran for roughly 7 to 12 cycles. TCRdb processed the 5' RACE reads anew with MiXCR; each CDR3 protein has one entry. The data contain about 1.8 million distinct CDR3 sequences, about 50% of them seen just once; the ten biggest clones take up around 2.1%. Sequenced sample: blood. The receptors were sampled from a woman aged 40 to 49 in good health.

This chain uses TRBV12-3 or TRBV12-4 with TRBJ1-6, with D unresolved. The ends were cut back, 1 base at V and 9 bases at J, with 7 bases in the middle. The CDR3 is made up of 13 amino acids. The CDR3 loop is CASSLVGSSPLHF. The CDR3 DNA reads as TGTGCCAGCAGTTTAGTGGGGAGTTCACCCCTCCACTTT.

This clonotype has more than one count but fewer than ten. The J gene is TRBJ2-4, the V gene TRBV25-1; 8 nucleotides match TRBD1. The CDR3 has 13 amino acids. In germline, CDR1 is MGHDK, CDR2 SYGVNS. J gave up 4 bases and V 11 bases, and 7 bases lay outside the gene matches. The CDR3 sequence is CAVGGQAKNIQYF. The DNA of the CDR3 is TGTGCCGTAGGGGGACAGGCTAAAAACATTCAGTACTTC.

V gene TRBV5-1 combines with J gene TRBJ2-3; D is perhaps TRBD1 or TRBD2 (6 bases each). Trimming removed 3 bases from V and 0 bases from J, with 14 bases in between. Per the germline V gene, CDR1 is SGHRS and CDR2 is YFSETQ. CDR3 length equals 16 residues. The DNA of the CDR3 is TGCGCCAGCAGCTGGGACGGGGGCCGAAGCACAGATACGCAGTATTTT. Translation: CASSWDGGRSTDTQYF.

This clonotype was found many times. The CDR3, as DNA: TGCAGCGTCCTGCGCGGGGGGGCCACTGAAGCTTTCTTT. It translates to CSVLRGGATEAFF. The V and J genes are TRBV29-1 and TRBJ1-1; perhaps TRBD1 as D (6 bases). CDR3 length: 13 amino acids. The V end lost 6 bases, the J end lost 4 bases, and 15 bases lay between the germline ends. In germline, CDR1 is SQVTM, CDR2 ANQGSEA.

The chain employs TRBV6-2 or TRBV6-3 and TRBJ2-5, with 12 bases identical to TRBD2. CDR1 is MNHEY and CDR2 is SVGEGT in the germline V gene. The CDR3 totals 16 residues. Trimming cost V 0 bases and J 6 bases; bases outside gene matches: 5. CDR3 region: CASSYSGTSGLQTQYF. DNA for the CDR3: TGTGCCAGCAGTTACTCCGGGACTAGCGGGTTACAGACCCAGTACTTC.

The chain uses TRBV7-9 and TRBJ2-7; 7 nucleotides match TRBD1. The CDR3 consists of 19 residues. Germline-derived CDR1 and CDR2 are SEHNR and FQNEAQ (reference sequence). The V gene end was trimmed by 1 base and the J gene end by 0 bases; junction bases not matched to a gene: 15. The CDR3 loop reads CASSLDVAFTSGGSYEQYF. The CDR3 region has the DNA TGTGCCAGCAGCTTAGACGTGGCGTTTACGTCAGGGGGCTCCTACGAGCAGTACTTC.

This rearrangement joins TRBV20-1 to TRBJ2-1; no definite D call. Germline values: CDR1 DFQATT, CDR2 SNEGSKA (reference sequence). The CDR3 runs to 16 residues. Between the trimmed V and J ends, which lost 1 base and 13 bases, there was a span of 26 bases. For the CDR3, the DNA is TGCAGTGCTAGAGTAGTCGGTCAGGCTAGAGGCGAGACCCAGTTCTTC. It encodes CSARVVGQARGETQFF.

This clonotype appeared a few times. This chain joins TRBV27 and TRBJ2-1, with a tentative D call TRBD2 (5 bases). Trimming stripped 5 bases from V and 3 bases from J, with 20 bases between. Per germline, CDR1 MNHEY and CDR2 SMNVEV (reference sequence). The CDR3 sequence is 17 residues long. The CDR3 sequence: CASSGMTTGRFYNEQFF. CDR3 DNA sequence: TGTGCCAGCAGTGGAATGACTACCGGTAGGTTCTACAATGAGCAGTTCTTC.

CDR3 sequence reads: CSAPISFVGHQETQYF. The CDR3 DNA reads as TGCAGTGCCCCTATCAGCTTCGTTGGGCATCAAGAGACCCAGTACTTC. The V call is TRBV20-1, the J call TRBJ2-5; D is undetermined. V lost 6 bases and J 2 bases, leaving 22 bases between the germline ends. Germline CDR1 DFQATT, CDR2 SNEGSKA (reference sequence). The CDR3 extends over 16 amino acids.

Only a few counts were recorded for this clonotype. The chain uses TRBV27 and TRBJ2-3, with 11 bases identical to TRBD1. Germline V gene data show CDR1 as MNHEY and CDR2 as SMNVEV (reference sequence). The CDR3 totals 15 residues. The V gene end was trimmed by 5 bases and the J gene end by 6 bases; junction bases not matched to a gene: 7. In DNA form, the CDR3 reads TGTGCCAGCAGTCTCAGGACAGGGGGCGTGGATACGCAGTATTTT. This codes for CASSLRTGGVDTQYF.

J is TRBJ2-7 and V is TRBV29-1; possible D gene TRBD2, 5 bases. Germline V gene data show CDR1 as SQVTM and CDR2 as ANQGSEA. V was pared by 5 bases and J by 5 bases, with 13 bases between. There are 12 residues in the CDR3. The CDR3 spells CSVKGRADEQYF. In nucleotides, the CDR3 is TGCAGCGTTAAAGGGCGGGCGGACGAGCAGTACTTC.

The V call is TRBV6-7, the J call TRBJ1-2; D not certain. TRBV6-7 is treated as an ORF (open reading frame) with a function not yet certain. With 4 bases removed from V and 4 bases from J, the gap between germline ends came to 10 bases. The CDR3 has 13 amino acids. The CDR3 sequence: CASSSQRSYGYTF. CDR3 bases: TGTGCCAGCAGTTCCCAGCGGTCCTATGGCTACACCTTC.

The V call is TRBV5-1, the J call TRBJ2-1; no definite D call. Trimming took 0 bases from V and 8 from J, leaving 12 bases between them. Germline V lookup: CDR1 SGHRS, CDR2 YFSETQ. The CDR3 sequence is 14 residues long. The CDR3 loop reads CASSLGGLSDEQFF. In nucleotides, the CDR3 is TGCGCCAGCAGCTTGGGGGGATTGAGCGATGAGCAGTTCTTC.

The rearrangement links TRBV19 to TRBJ1-2; 10 nucleotides agree with TRBD1. The CDR3 spans 15 residues. CDR1 is LNHDA, CDR2 SQIVND, per germline (reference sequence). V lost 5 bases and J lost 2; bases outside the gene matches: 5. In DNA, the CDR3 is TGTGCCAGTAGTGCCGACAGGGGGCCCAACTATGGCTACACCTTC. Translation: CASSADRGPNYGYTF.

This clonotype occurred a few times. This chain links TRBV5-1 with TRBJ2-5, with a weak D call TRBD2 (6 bases). The CDR3 is 13 residues long. V gave up 6 bases and J gave up 3 bases, with 12 bases separating them. Germline CDR1 and CDR2: SGHRS and YFSETQ. CDR3 sequence: CASMIGGEETQYF. DNA for the CDR3: TGCGCCAGCATGATTGGCGGGGAAGAGACCCAGTACTTC. Supplemented by reference TRBV5-1 and TRBJ2-5, the full variable domain reads KAGVTQTPRYLIKTRGQQVTLSCSPISGHRSVSWYQQTPGQGLQFLFEYFSETQRNKGNFPGRFSGRQFSNSRSEMNVSTLELGDSALYLCASMIGGEETQYFGPGTRLLVL.

The chain couples TRBV27 to TRBJ1-2; 7 nucleotides line up with TRBD1. This CDR3 region has 15 residues. With V trimmed by 1 base and J by 2 bases, 4 bases remained unmatched. The germline CDR1 and CDR2 sequences are MNHEY and SMNVEV (reference sequence). CDR3 protein: CASSLLGQKNYGYTF. For the CDR3, the DNA is TGTGCCAGCAGTTTATTGGGACAGAAAAACTATGGCTACACCTTC.

The CDR3 region is CASSLDSMSRAQYF. DNA for the CDR3: TGCGCCAGCAGCTTGGATAGTATGTCTCGGGCCCAGTACTTC. The chain is built from TRBV5-1 and TRBJ2-7, with D unclear. Trimming shortened V by 0 bases and J by 10 bases, and 17 bases separated the two germline ends. This CDR3 contains 14 residues. Germline-derived CDR1 and CDR2 are SGHRS and YFSETQ.

This clonotype was counted a few times. This chain joins TRBV7-2 and TRBJ1-5; perhaps TRBD1 as D (5 bases). This CDR3 has 13 residues. Per germline, CDR1 SGHTA and CDR2 FQGNSA. Trimming cost V 2 bases and J 5 bases, with 7 bases left between them. The chain's CDR3 is CASSLQQDQPQHF. The CDR3, as DNA: TGTGCCAGCAGCTTACAACAGGATCAGCCCCAGCATTTT.

The chain has TRBV14 and TRBJ2-1, with 8 positions matching TRBD2. Looked up from germline, CDR1 is SGHDN and CDR2 is FVKESK. The CDR3 has 15 amino acids. J gave up 4 bases and V 7 bases, and 9 bases lay outside the gene matches. CDR3 nucleotide sequence: TGTGCCAGCAAGCTTCACAGCGGGGGATACAATGAGCAGTTCTTC. Residues: CASKLHSGGYNEQFF.

This clonotype showed up just once. The V and J genes are TRBV3-1 and TRBJ2-7; possibly TRBD1 for D (5 bases). Germline lookup yields CDR1 LGHDT and CDR2 YNNKEL (reference sequence). The CDR3 has 15 residues. Trimming removed 1 base from V and 2 bases from J, with 12 bases in between. This chain's CDR3 is CASSQVLPGPYEQYF. CDR3 coding DNA: TGTGCCAGCAGCCAAGTACTACCAGGGCCCTACGAGCAGTACTTC.

The chain is built from TRBV7-4 and TRBJ2-1, with 8 positions matching TRBD1. The better agreement between TRBJ2-7 and the DNA end casts doubt on the J call. The length of the CDR3 is 18 residues. CDR1 and CDR2 from the germline V gene are SGHVT and SQSDAQ. For the CDR3, the DNA is TGTGCCAGCAGCTTGCGGGACAGGCCAAACCTCTCCTACAATGAGCAGTACTTC. Encoded protein: CASSLRDRPNLSYNEQYF.